The present TCR beta chain was sequenced within a study of blood T cell repertoires in COVID-19. The CDR3 covers 18 residues. V lost 5 bases and J lost 3, with 25 bases in between. Germline CDR1 reads LGHNA; CDR2 reads YNFKEQ. The table came from immunoSEQ multiplex PCR; TCRdb's copy has only in-frame clones and leaves some out. The sample shows about 200,000 clones, approximately 88% of them seen only once. The clonotype comes from a man aged 60-69 years who had recovered from COVID-19. The rearrangement uses TRBV4-2 and TRBJ1-1; TRBD1 is a possible D gene (6 bases). The sequenced sample consisted of peripheral blood. CDR3 DNA: TGTGCCAGCAGCTCAAGCGGGACAAGGGCAGAGTGGGACACTGAAGCTTTCTTT. This codes for CASSSSGTRAEWDTEAFF.